These 21 T cell receptor beta chains originate from one sample sequenced in a study of blood T cell repertoires in COVID-19. Repertoires were generated with immunoSEQ multiplex PCR, while TCRdb's copy carries only in-frame clones and drops some. The repertoire has around 300,000 clones, 80% to 90% of them found once; the top ten carry roughly 10%. The sample comprised peripheral blood. Receptors originate from a woman between 45 and 65 years old who had recovered from COVID-19.

With regard to this clone: One end of the junction does not line up with germline, which may come from a read error. The chain has TRBV19 and TRBJ2-3, with 8 nucleotides matching TRBD2. The germline V gene has CDR1 LNHDA and CDR2 SQIVND (reference sequence). The CDR3 sequence is 14 residues long. The CDR3, as DNA: TGTGCCAGTAGCCTCAACCGGGGGGGGACTCGCGCCAATTTT. Translation: CASSLNRGGTRANF. The entire variable domain, with the rest obtained from reference TRBV19 and TRBJ2-3, is as follows: DGGITQSPKYLFRKEGQNVTLSCEQNLNHDAMYWYRQDPGQGLRLIYYSQIVNDFQKGDIAEGYSVSREKKESFPLTVTSAQKNPTAFYLCASSLNRGGTRANFGPGTRLTVL.

The chain recombines TRBV29-1 with TRBJ2-3, with TRBD2 matching over 8 bases. Unmatched junction bases numbered 13, after V lost 7 bases and J lost 7 bases. This CDR3 is built from 14 residues. The germline CDR1 and CDR2 sequences are SQVTM and ANQGSEA. The CDR3 DNA reads as TGCAGCGCTCAACTGGCTAGCGGGCCCAATACGCAGTATTTT. Translating it yields CSAQLASGPNTQYF.

V and J are TRBV19 and TRBJ2-4, with D perhaps matching TRBD2 (6 bases). Trimming cost V 5 bases and J 2 bases, with 13 bases left between them. The CDR3 has 15 amino acids. The germline V gene has CDR1 LNHDA and CDR2 SQIVND (reference sequence). CDR3 nucleotide sequence: TGTGCCAGTAGTTCCGGGGCGGGGACCAAAAACATTCAGTACTTC. Encoded protein: CASSSGAGTKNIQYF.

The chain recombines TRBV11-2 with TRBJ1-2, with TRBD1 as a possible D gene (6 bases). Germline CDR1 SGHAT, CDR2 FQNNGV. This CDR3 is built from 12 residues. Trimming took off 5 bases at V and 4 bases at J, with 8 bases between the two ends. The CDR3 is CASSEGGYGYTF. DNA for the CDR3: TGTGCCAGCAGCGAAGGGGGCTATGGCTACACCTTC.

This clone was counted a single time. For the CDR3, the DNA is TGTGCCAGCAGTTTACAGGGTTGGGGCTACACCTTC. Its protein is CASSLQGWGYTF. The V gene is TRBV28, the J gene TRBJ1-2; possible D gene TRBD1, 5 bases. The V gene's germline CDR1 is MDHEN and CDR2 SYDVKM. Trimming pared 2 bases from V and 8 bases from J, leaving 9 bases between. The CDR3 totals 12 residues.

The chain joins TRBV6-2 or TRBV6-3 to TRBJ2-4; D is ambiguous. V was cut by 6 bases and J by 0 bases, with 12 bases left in between. The CDR3 length is 15 residues. Germline loops: CDR1 MNHEY, CDR2 SVGEGT. DNA of the CDR3: TGTGCCAGCAGCCGTAATGGGCTAGCCAAAAACATTCAGTACTTC. Translating gives CASSRNGLAKNIQYF.

This clone was seen a single time. The chain uses TRBV5-1 and TRBJ2-1, with 14 bases fitting TRBD2. The V segment lost 4 bases and the J segment 0 bases; nucleotides outside the gene matches: 9. Germline CDR1 SGHRS, CDR2 YFSETQ. The CDR3 covers 19 residues. This CDR3 reads CASSPRTSGGLSSYNEQFF. Written as DNA, the CDR3 is TGCGCCAGCAGCCCCCGGACTAGCGGGGGGCTAAGCTCCTACAATGAGCAGTTCTTC. The full variable domain, with the rest looked up from reference TRBV5-1 and TRBJ2-1, is KAGVTQTPRYLIKTRGQQVTLSCSPISGHRSVSWYQQTPGQGLQFLFEYFSETQRNKGNFPGRFSGRQFSNSRSEMNVSTLELGDSALYLCASSPRTSGGLSSYNEQFFGPGTRLTVL.

This clone was observed many times. The chain links TRBV7-3 to TRBJ2-1; 10 bases fit TRBD1. This CDR3 spans 14 amino acids. From germline, CDR1 is SGHTA and CDR2 FQGTGA. The V gene end was trimmed by 5 bases and the J gene end by 8 bases; junction bases not matched to a gene: 6. CDR3 bases: TGTGCCAGCAGCCCCGGGACAGGGGCCCATGAGCAGTTCTTC. It codes for CASSPGTGAHEQFF. The whole variable domain, filled in from reference TRBV7-3 and TRBJ2-1, reads GAGVSQTPSNKVTEKGKYVELRCDPISGHTALYWYRQSLGQGPEFLIYFQGTGAADDSGLPNDRFFAVRPEGSVSTLKIQRTERGDSAVYLCASSPGTGAHEQFFGPGTRLTVL.

The rearrangement links TRBV6-2 or TRBV6-3 to TRBJ2-3; D remains ambiguous. CDR3 length: 15 amino acids. Germline CDR1 reads MNHEY; CDR2 reads SVGEGT. Trimming removed 2 bases from V and 3 bases from J, with 12 bases in between. The CDR3 sequence: CASSYHAEPTDTQYF. The CDR3 region has the DNA TGTGCCAGCAGTTACCATGCGGAACCAACAGATACGCAGTATTTT.

The CDR3 DNA reads as TGCGCCAGCAGCTTGATTGGGTCGGGCACTGAAGCTTTCTTT. Translating gives CASSLIGSGTEAFF. The chain is built from TRBV5-1 and TRBJ1-1; D is undetermined. V lost 1 base and J lost 4, with 11 bases in between. Germline V gives CDR1 SGHRS, CDR2 YFSETQ. The CDR3 spans 14 residues.

The rearrangement joins TRBV7-6 to TRBJ2-1; 8 nucleotides line up with TRBD2. The V gene end was trimmed by 4 bases and the J gene end by 3 bases; junction bases not matched to a gene: 8. CDR3 length: 16 residues. The germline CDR1 and CDR2 sequences are SGHVS and FNYEAQ. The CDR3 reads CASSSYGAGGYNEQFF. As DNA, the CDR3 is TGTGCCAGCAGCTCCTACGGGGCGGGAGGCTACAATGAGCAGTTCTTC.

J is TRBJ1-1 and V is TRBV6-5; D may be TRBD1 (5 bases). V gave up 6 bases and J gave up 8 bases, with 19 bases separating them. The V gene's germline CDR1 is MNHEY and CDR2 SVGAGI. CDR3 length equals 14 residues. CDR3 amino acids: CASSSDSGRGEAFF. For the CDR3, the DNA is TGTGCCAGCAGCAGCGACAGTGGGAGGGGCGAAGCTTTCTTT.

CDR3 sequence (DNA): TGTGCCAGCAGTCCGACTAGCGGGGGGGGAAGCTCCTACAATGAGCAGTTCTTC. Protein product: CASSPTSGGGSSYNEQFF. This chain connects TRBV6-6 to TRBJ2-1; 14 positions match TRBD2. After removal of 5 bases from V and 0 bases from J, the junction contained 6 bases not matched to a gene. The CDR3 length is 18 residues. Germline CDR1 and CDR2: MNHNY and SVGAGI (reference sequence).

This chain links TRBV5-1 with TRBJ2-2; tentative D call: TRBD2 (5 bases). V gave up 1 base and J gave up 0 bases, with 7 bases separating them. This CDR3 comprises 15 residues. CDR1 is SGHRS, CDR2 YFSETQ, per germline. CDR3 DNA sequence: TGCGCCAGCAGCTTGACAGCGGCGAACACCGGGGAGCTGTTTTTT. Translating gives CASSLTAANTGELFF. Filled out from reference TRBV5-1 and TRBJ2-2, the complete variable domain reads KAGVTQTPRYLIKTRGQQVTLSCSPISGHRSVSWYQQTPGQGLQFLFEYFSETQRNKGNFPGRFSGRQFSNSRSEMNVSTLELGDSALYLCASSLTAANTGELFFGEGSRLTVL.

This clone was counted a few times. The gene calls are TRBV19 and TRBJ2-4, with D possibly matching TRBD1 (5 bases). CDR3 length: 13 amino acids. V lost 6 bases to trimming and J lost 6 bases, with 12 bases between them. Germline CDR1 and CDR2: LNHDA and SQIVND (reference sequence). This CDR3 is CASRLTGTNIQYF. For the CDR3, the DNA is TGTGCCAGTAGGTTAACAGGTACAAACATTCAGTACTTC.

The chain recombines TRBV6-5 with TRBJ1-3; possible D gene TRBD1, 5 bases. Germline V gene lookup returns CDR1 MNHEY and CDR2 SVGAGI. The CDR3 runs to 14 residues. V was trimmed by 2 bases and J by 2 bases, leaving 7 bases between them. The CDR3 is CASSYAGPGNTIYF. CDR3 nucleotides: TGTGCCAGCAGTTACGCGGGGCCTGGAAACACCATATATTTT.

The chain recombines TRBV6-5 with TRBJ2-7, with TRBD1 as a possible D gene (5 bases). Trimming pared 6 bases from V and 0 bases from J, leaving 9 bases between. The CDR3 consists of 13 residues. The germline CDR1 and CDR2 sequences are MNHEY and SVGAGI. The CDR3 coding sequence is TGTGCCAGCAGGACGACAGTCTCCTACGAGCAGTACTTC. It is translated as CASRTTVSYEQYF.

The rearrangement joins TRBV27 to TRBJ2-5, with 8 bases matching TRBD2. The CDR3 extends over 15 amino acids. The J segment lost 2 bases and the V segment lost 4 bases, leaving 6 bases of the junction unmatched. The V gene's germline CDR1 is MNHEY and CDR2 SMNVEV (reference sequence). CDR3: CASSSWTSRQETQYF. DNA of the CDR3: TGTGCCAGCAGTTCGTGGACTAGCCGGCAAGAGACCCAGTACTTC.

This clone was recorded once. The chain uses TRBV9 and TRBJ2-1; D uncertain. The CDR3 length is 22 residues. The V and J ends lost 1 base and 7 bases respectively, with 36 bases between them. The germline V gene encodes CDR1 SGDLS and CDR2 YYNGEE. CDR3: CASSVRMDGLARKELDGNEQFF. The CDR3 DNA is TGTGCCAGCAGCGTAAGAATGGATGGTCTTGCGAGGAAGGAGCTAGATGGGAATGAGCAGTTCTTC.

The chain joins TRBV30 to TRBJ1-4; 10 positions agree with TRBD1. From germline, CDR1 is GTSNPN and CDR2 SVGIG (reference sequence). This CDR3 is built from 18 residues. V shed 1 base, J shed 0 bases, and the junction held 8 bases outside the gene matches. As DNA, the CDR3 is TGTGCCTGGAGTGGTTCGGGACAGGGGTGGGCAACTAATGAAAAACTGTTTTTT. Its protein is CAWSGSGQGWATNEKLFF.

The CDR3 DNA is TGTGCCAGCAGCCCCGGGAACACAGATACGCAGTATTTT. This sequence encodes CASSPGNTDTQYF. The chain recombines TRBV7-8 with TRBJ2-3; D is possibly TRBD2 (5 bases). This CDR3 comprises 13 residues. Germline CDR1 reads SGHVS; CDR2 reads FQNEAQ. V lost 5 bases, J lost 2 bases, and 8 bases lay in between.